The rows below give T cell receptor beta chains drawn from one sample of a study of blood T cell repertoires in COVID-19. Sequencing used immunoSEQ multiplex PCR; TCRdb keeps in-frame clones, though not all of them. The table records about 230,000 clones, 65% to 90% of them present only once. Sequencing used peripheral blood. These receptor sequences come from a man in his forties or fifties with COVID-19, enrolled during active disease. CDR3s include the opening cysteine and the closing phenylalanine or tryptophan. Each record gives: V gene, J gene, D gene, clone size, CDR3 length, CDR3 DNA, CDR3 protein. The D gene is left open where the match is weak. Rows give clone size only sometimes, using once, few, many, or a class for an expanded clone.

V gene: TRBV3-1/TRBV3-2; J gene: TRBJ2-7; D gene: .; clone size: .; CDR3 length: 14; CDR3 DNA: TGTGCCAGCATCTTCACGGAGGGCTCCTACGAGCAGTACTTC; CDR3 protein: CASIFTEGSYEQYF
V gene: TRBV28; J gene: TRBJ1-2; D gene: .; clone size: .; CDR3 length: 13; CDR3 DNA: TGTGCCAGCAGTTCCCTGGACATCTATGGCTACACCTTC; CDR3 protein: CASSSLDIYGYTF
V gene: TRBV11-3; J gene: TRBJ1-1; D gene: .; clone size: .; CDR3 length: 13; CDR3 DNA: TGTGCCAGCAGCCCGAATTCGGACACTGAAGCTTTCTTT; CDR3 protein: CASSPNSDTEAFF
V gene: TRBV6-6; J gene: TRBJ2-3; D gene: TRBD2; clone size: .; CDR3 length: 14; CDR3 DNA: TGTGCCAGCAAGCTAGCGGGGAGCACAGATACGCAGTATTTT; CDR3 protein: CASKLAGSTDTQYF
V gene: TRBV5-1; J gene: TRBJ1-4; D gene: .; clone size: .; CDR3 length: 14; CDR3 DNA: TGCGCCAGCAGCAAGGGGCCAACTAATGAAAAACTGTTTTTT; CDR3 protein: CASSKGPTNEKLFF
V gene: TRBV24-1; J gene: TRBJ2-2; D gene: TRBD2; clone size: .; CDR3 length: 15; CDR3 DNA: TGTGCCACCGGGGGGGGACGGCTGGACACCGGGGAGCTGTTTTTT; CDR3 protein: CATGGGRLDTGELFF
V gene: TRBV27; J gene: TRBJ2-3; D gene: TRBD2; clone size: .; CDR3 length: 14; CDR3 DNA: TGTGCCAGCCGACCTAGCGGGGCATTAGATACGCAGTATTTT; CDR3 protein: CASRPSGALDTQYF
V gene: TRBV19; J gene: TRBJ1-6; D gene: TRBD1; clone size: .; CDR3 length: 14; CDR3 DNA: TGTGCCAGTAGTATTGACAGGGGGTTCTCACCCCTCCACTTT; CDR3 protein: CASSIDRGFSPLHF
V gene: TRBV27; J gene: TRBJ2-1; D gene: .; clone size: .; CDR3 length: 14; CDR3 DNA: TGTGCCAGCACCGAGGGTAGGCGTTACAATGAGCAGTTCTTC; CDR3 protein: CASTEGRRYNEQFF
V gene: TRBV4-1; J gene: TRBJ2-7; D gene: TRBD2; clone size: .; CDR3 length: 15; CDR3 DNA: TGCGCCAGCAGCCAGGCGGGGGAAGGAGAGTACGAGCAGTACTTC; CDR3 protein: CASSQAGEGEYEQYF
V gene: TRBV5-1; J gene: TRBJ1-1; D gene: .; clone size: .; CDR3 length: 14; CDR3 DNA: TGCGCCAGCAGCTTGTACGCGGATAAATCTGAAGCTTTCTTT; CDR3 protein: CASSLYADKSEAFF
V gene: TRBV12-3/TRBV12-4; J gene: TRBJ2-7; D gene: .; clone size: .; CDR3 length: 12; CDR3 DNA: TGTGCCAGCAGTACGACTAGCTACGAGCAGTACTTC; CDR3 protein: CASSTTSYEQYF
V gene: TRBV5-1; J gene: TRBJ2-3; D gene: .; clone size: once; CDR3 length: 15; CDR3 DNA: TGCGCCAGCAGCTTGATGGACAGTTCCAGCTATACGCAGTATTTT; CDR3 protein: CASSLMDSSSYTQYF
V gene: TRBV3-1/TRBV3-2; J gene: TRBJ1-5; D gene: .; clone size: .; CDR3 length: 13; CDR3 DNA: TGTGCCAGCAGCCAACAACTAAATCAGCCCCAGCATTTT; CDR3 protein: CASSQQLNQPQHF
V gene: TRBV10-1; J gene: TRBJ1-1; D gene: .; clone size: .; CDR3 length: 14; CDR3 DNA: TGCGCCAGCAGTGAGTCTGCGGGGAACACTGAAGCTTTCTTT; CDR3 protein: CASSESAGNTEAFF
V gene: TRBV27; J gene: TRBJ2-4; D gene: .; clone size: .; CDR3 length: 14; CDR3 DNA: TGTGCCAGCACGCGGGACTTTAGGTCGAACATTCAGTACTTC; CDR3 protein: CASTRDFRSNIQYF
V gene: TRBV10-1; J gene: TRBJ1-1; D gene: .; clone size: .; CDR3 length: 16; CDR3 DNA: TGCGCCAGCAACCTTGGGGGGGCGCCGAGGAACACTGAAGCTTTCTTT; CDR3 protein: CASNLGGAPRNTEAFF
V gene: TRBV19; J gene: TRBJ2-7; D gene: TRBD1; clone size: .; CDR3 length: 13; CDR3 DNA: TGTGCCAGTAGTTTGACAGGGCCCTACGAGCAGTACTTC; CDR3 protein: CASSLTGPYEQYF
V gene: TRBV2; J gene: TRBJ2-5; D gene: TRBD2; clone size: .; CDR3 length: 16; CDR3 DNA: TGTGCCAGCAGTGGGACTAGCGGCGGTAACCAAGAGACCCAGTACTTC; CDR3 protein: CASSGTSGGNQETQYF
V gene: TRBV30; J gene: TRBJ1-4; D gene: .; clone size: .; CDR3 length: 14; CDR3 DNA: TGTGCCTGGAGTGTAGGGCAGGGGATAGAAAAACTGTTTTTT; CDR3 protein: CAWSVGQGIEKLFF
V gene: TRBV3-1/TRBV3-2; J gene: TRBJ2-5; D gene: .; clone size: once; CDR3 length: 17; CDR3 DNA: TGTGCCAGCAGCCAAGATACCCGGGGTTGGGCACAAGAGACCCAGTACTTC; CDR3 protein: CASSQDTRGWAQETQYF
V gene: TRBV7-6; J gene: TRBJ2-2; D gene: .; clone size: .; CDR3 length: 16; CDR3 DNA: TGTGCCAGCAGCTTATCAGGGGCCGCGAACACCGGGGAGCTGTTTTTT; CDR3 protein: CASSLSGAANTGELFF
V gene: TRBV7-9; J gene: TRBJ2-5; D gene: .; clone size: .; CDR3 length: 13; CDR3 DNA: TGTGCCAGCAGCTTAGAGACAGCGGGGACCCAGTACTTC; CDR3 protein: CASSLETAGTQYF
V gene: TRBV5-5; J gene: TRBJ2-3; D gene: .; clone size: .; CDR3 length: 14; CDR3 DNA: TGTGCCAGCAGCCTGTCCAGGTCTACAGATACGCAGTATTTT; CDR3 protein: CASSLSRSTDTQYF
V gene: TRBV25-1; J gene: TRBJ1-1; D gene: .; clone size: few; CDR3 length: 15; CDR3 DNA: TGTGCCAGCATCAAAGCGGGGGGGAAGGGCACTGAAGCTTTCTTT; CDR3 protein: CASIKAGGKGTEAFF
V gene: TRBV9; J gene: TRBJ2-3; D gene: .; clone size: .; CDR3 length: 15; CDR3 DNA: TGTGCCAGCAGCGTCGGATCGGGGGGCACAGATACGCAGTATTTT; CDR3 protein: CASSVGSGGTDTQYF
V gene: TRBV7-3; J gene: TRBJ2-1; D gene: .; clone size: .; CDR3 length: 13; CDR3 DNA: .; CDR3 protein: CASSFGQGARKFF
V gene: TRBV28; J gene: TRBJ2-2; D gene: .; clone size: .; CDR3 length: 18; CDR3 DNA: TGTGCCAGCAGTTTCCGAGACAGGACCTTTACGAACACCGGGGAGCTGTTTTTT; CDR3 protein: CASSFRDRTFTNTGELFF
V gene: TRBV5-5; J gene: TRBJ1-2; D gene: .; clone size: .; CDR3 length: 14; CDR3 DNA: TGTGCCAGCAGCTTGGCGGACAGTCCCTATGGCTACACCTTC; CDR3 protein: CASSLADSPYGYTF
V gene: TRBV14; J gene: TRBJ2-7; D gene: TRBD1; clone size: .; CDR3 length: 16; CDR3 DNA: TGTGCCAGCAGCCGGGGAAGGGGGGACAGGTCCTACGAGCAGTACTTC; CDR3 protein: CASSRGRGDRSYEQYF
V gene: TRBV5-4; J gene: TRBJ1-2; D gene: .; clone size: .; CDR3 length: 13; CDR3 DNA: TGTGCCAGCAGCTTGGCGACAAAATATGGCTACACCTTC; CDR3 protein: CASSLATKYGYTF
V gene: TRBV7-2; J gene: TRBJ1-1; D gene: .; clone size: .; CDR3 length: 14; CDR3 DNA: TGTGCCAGCACATCCCACGGGGGACTTACTGAAGCTTTCTTT; CDR3 protein: CASTSHGGLTEAFF
V gene: TRBV10-3; J gene: TRBJ2-5; D gene: TRBD2; clone size: .; CDR3 length: 16; CDR3 DNA: TGTGCCATCAGTGAGCTGGGGACTAGCGGGAGAGAGACCCAGTACTTC; CDR3 protein: CAISELGTSGRETQYF
V gene: TRBV29-1; J gene: TRBJ1-2; D gene: .; clone size: few; CDR3 length: 15; CDR3 DNA: TGCAGCGTTGAACAGGGTTCTAGGAGCGTCTATGGCTACACCTTC; CDR3 protein: CSVEQGSRSVYGYTF
V gene: TRBV28; J gene: TRBJ1-5; D gene: .; clone size: .; CDR3 length: 14; CDR3 DNA: TGTGCCAGCAGTTTGACAGATAGCAATCAGCCCCAGCATTTT; CDR3 protein: CASSLTDSNQPQHF
V gene: TRBV29-1; J gene: TRBJ2-7; D gene: .; clone size: .; CDR3 length: 15; CDR3 DNA: TGCAGCGTCAGGGTCGGGCAGGACAGCTCCTACGAGCAGTACTTC; CDR3 protein: CSVRVGQDSSYEQYF
V gene: TRBV2; J gene: TRBJ1-1; D gene: .; clone size: .; CDR3 length: 13; CDR3 DNA: TGTGCCACCCAACAGGAGACTAACACTGAAGCTTTCTTT; CDR3 protein: CATQQETNTEAFF
V gene: TRBV19; J gene: TRBJ1-5; D gene: .; clone size: .; CDR3 length: 15; CDR3 DNA: TGTGCCAGTAGTAGATACAGGGTTGGTGATCAGCCCCAGCATTTT; CDR3 protein: CASSRYRVGDQPQHF
V gene: TRBV7-2; J gene: TRBJ2-7; D gene: .; clone size: .; CDR3 length: 14; CDR3 DNA: TGTGCCAGCAGTCAGGACAAGGCACACTACGAGCAGTACTTC; CDR3 protein: CASSQDKAHYEQYF
V gene: TRBV2; J gene: TRBJ2-1; D gene: .; clone size: .; CDR3 length: 14; CDR3 DNA: TGTGCCAGCAGTGAAACGTCCGCCGGCAATGAGCAGTTCTTC; CDR3 protein: CASSETSAGNEQFF
V gene: TRBV3-1/TRBV3-2; J gene: TRBJ1-6; D gene: TRBD1; clone size: few; CDR3 length: 15; CDR3 DNA: TGTGCCAGCGGCCCCATGGACAGGGGTAATTCACCCCTCCACTTT; CDR3 protein: CASGPMDRGNSPLHF
V gene: TRBV7-9; J gene: TRBJ1-4; D gene: .; clone size: few; CDR3 length: 12; CDR3 DNA: TGTGCCAGCAGCTTAACGCAGGAAAAACTGTTTTTT; CDR3 protein: CASSLTQEKLFF
V gene: TRBV7-9; J gene: TRBJ1-2; D gene: .; clone size: .; CDR3 length: 16; CDR3 DNA: TGTGCCAGCAGCAAGGGTGGCTTCCGGGAATTCTATGGCTACACCTTC; CDR3 protein: CASSKGGFREFYGYTF
V gene: TRBV30; J gene: TRBJ2-7; D gene: .; clone size: once; CDR3 length: 15; CDR3 DNA: TGTGCCTGGAGTTATGGCAGGGGTCAGGCTTACGAGCAGTACTTC; CDR3 protein: CAWSYGRGQAYEQYF
V gene: TRBV15; J gene: TRBJ1-3; D gene: .; clone size: .; CDR3 length: 16; CDR3 DNA: TGTGCCACCAGCAGAGATCCCCCAGGGTACGGAAACACCATATATTTT; CDR3 protein: CATSRDPPGYGNTIYF
V gene: TRBV5-1; J gene: TRBJ2-7; D gene: TRBD1; clone size: .; CDR3 length: 14; CDR3 DNA: TGCGCCAGCAGCTTGGGACAGGGGGTCTACGAGCAGTACTTC; CDR3 protein: CASSLGQGVYEQYF
V gene: TRBV19; J gene: TRBJ1-5; D gene: TRBD1; clone size: .; CDR3 length: 12; CDR3 DNA: TGTGCCAGTAGTGCAGCCCGACAGGGGTGGCATTTT; CDR3 protein: CASSAARQGWHF
V gene: TRBV7-2; J gene: TRBJ1-1; D gene: .; clone size: .; CDR3 length: 11; CDR3 DNA: TGTGCCAGCAGCTTATCTACTGAAGCTTTCTTT; CDR3 protein: CASSLSTEAFF
V gene: TRBV7-9; J gene: TRBJ1-4; D gene: TRBD1; clone size: .; CDR3 length: 17; CDR3 DNA: TGTGCCAGCAGCTTATTTGGGCTTGGGACAGGGAATGAAAAACTGTTTTTT; CDR3 protein: CASSLFGLGTGNEKLFF
V gene: TRBV15; J gene: TRBJ2-7; D gene: TRBD2; clone size: .; CDR3 length: 15; CDR3 DNA: TGTGCCACCAGCCCACGGACTAGCGGGGGCTACGAGCAGTACTTC; CDR3 protein: CATSPRTSGGYEQYF